Following are 6 T cell receptor beta chains from one sample sequenced in a study of shared clonotypes between healthy human individuals. Data came from immunoSEQ multiplex PCR; TCRdb stores just in-frame clones and leaves some out. The sample contains 760,000 or so clones, about 96% of which appear only once. CD45RO-negative, CCR7-positively selected cells formed the naive CD8 fraction, excluding terminally differentiated effector memory CD45RA+ cells. The sequenced sample was naive CD8+ T cells sorted from blood. Receptors were obtained from a man aged 25 to 40 in good health.

This clone was seen just once. V and J are TRBV2 and TRBJ2-7; TRBD1 or TRBD2 may be the D gene (5 bases each). The germline V and J ends were trimmed by 8 bases and 3 bases, with 11 bases remaining between them. This CDR3 comprises 12 residues. Germline-derived CDR1 and CDR2 are SNHLY and FYNNEI. The DNA for the CDR3 is TGTGCCAGCCGTGGGGGAAACTACGAGCAGTACTTC. This translates into CASRGGNYEQYF. Full variable domain (rest looked up from reference TRBV2 and TRBJ2-7): EPEVTQTPSHQVTQMGQEVILRCVPISNHLYFYWYRQILGQKVEFLVSFYNNEISEKSEIFDDQFSVERPDGSNFTLKIRSTKLEDSAMYFCASRGGNYEQYFGPGTRLTVT.

Remarks on this clone: Other DNA sequences within the sample encode an identical CDR3. V is TRBV11-2 and J is TRBJ2-7, with TRBD1 matching 8 bases. The V gene end was trimmed by 0 bases and the J gene end by 2 bases; junction bases not matched to a gene: 3. The CDR3 runs to 15 residues. The V gene's germline CDR1 is SGHAT and CDR2 FQNNGV. For the CDR3, the DNA is TGTGCCAGCAGCTTAGAGGCAGGGGGCGCCTACGAGCAGTACTTC. Translating gives CASSLEAGGAYEQYF.

This chain links TRBV7-6 with TRBJ2-7, with 8 bases fitting TRBD2. This CDR3 spans 15 amino acids. Germline V gene lookup returns CDR1 SGHVS and CDR2 FNYEAQ. The ends lost 3 bases at V and 3 bases at J; junction bases unmatched: 7. CDR3 bases: TGTGCCAGCAGCTTTGGGGGACTAGGTCACTACGAGCAGTACTTC. Its protein product is CASSFGGLGHYEQYF.

The chain combines TRBV27 with TRBJ2-2; TRBD1 aligns across 7 bases. CDR3 length: 15 amino acids. V was clipped by 4 bases and J by 5 bases; unmatched bases: 7. CDR1 is MNHEY and CDR2 is SMNVEV in the germline V gene (reference sequence). This CDR3 is CASSSPDRTTGELFF. CDR3 DNA: TGTGCCAGCAGTTCCCCGGACAGGACAACCGGGGAGCTGTTTTTT.

This chain links TRBV4-1 with TRBJ1-1; the D gene is possibly TRBD1 (6 bases). Trimming stripped 6 bases from V and 5 bases from J, with 16 bases between. The CDR3 runs to 14 residues. CDR1 MGHRA and CDR2 YSYEKL come from the germline V gene. CDR3 in DNA: TGCGCCAGCAGGCCTTTGAGGGGGGATACTGAAGCTTTCTTT. Translating it yields CASRPLRGDTEAFF.

The rearrangement links TRBV7-6 to TRBJ2-3, with D uncertain. Germline CDR1 SGHVS, CDR2 FNYEAQ. The CDR3 covers 15 residues. The V gene lost 2 bases and the J gene lost 1 base, with 10 bases spanning the gap. For the CDR3, the DNA is TGTGCCAGCAGCTTAATGCCTCTGGGCACAGATACGCAGTATTTT. Protein product: CASSLMPLGTDTQYF.